Below, 32 T cell receptor beta chains from the same sample are listed, as sequenced in a study of T cell responses to AZD1222 COVID-19 vaccine. TCRdb keeps only in-frame clones here, not all; method: immunoSEQ multiplex PCR. The table includes about 150,000 clones, about nine tenths detected once. The sample was peripheral blood, taken on day 0 of AZD1222 vaccination. These receptors were obtained from an adult in good health.

The chain joins TRBV28 to TRBJ2-7; 9 nucleotides align to TRBD1. The CDR3 is 15 residues long. Germline V gene sequence: CDR1 MDHEN, CDR2 SYDVKM. Unmatched junction bases numbered 7, after V lost 2 bases and J lost 5 bases. The CDR3 here is CASSLTGTGFDEQYF. The CDR3 DNA reads TGTGCCAGCAGTTTAACCGGGACAGGGTTCGACGAGCAGTACTTC.

The chain joins TRBV5-5 to TRBJ1-2, with D maybe TRBD1 (6 bases). The CDR3 runs 17 residues. The V and J ends lost 5 bases and 0 bases respectively, with 20 bases between them. Germline CDR1 and CDR2: SGHKS and YYEKEE (reference sequence). CDR3 region: CASRSYREGNSNYGYTF. The CDR3 DNA reads TGTGCCAGCAGATCTTACAGGGAAGGGAACTCTAACTATGGCTACACCTTC.

J is TRBJ2-7 and V is TRBV5-1, with 9 bases fitting TRBD1. V lost 0 bases and J lost 2; bases outside the gene matches: 3. The germline V gene has CDR1 SGHRS and CDR2 YFSETQ. The length of the CDR3 is 15 residues. This chain's CDR3 is CASSLEGQGTYEQYF. The CDR3 DNA is TGCGCCAGCAGCTTGGAGGGACAGGGCACCTACGAGCAGTACTTC.

The J gene is TRBJ2-7, the V gene TRBV29-1, with 7 nucleotides matching TRBD1. V lost 7 bases and J lost 0; bases outside the gene matches: 12. There are 15 residues in the CDR3. Germline lookup yields CDR1 SQVTM and CDR2 ANQGSEA. CDR3 bases: TGCAGCGCCGGGGACAGCCAAAGCAGCTCCTACGAGCAGTACTTC. Its translation: CSAGDSQSSSYEQYF.

This chain joins TRBV18 and TRBJ2-7; 11 bases map to TRBD2. The CDR3 is 15 residues long. Trimming removed 4 bases from V and 0 bases from J; junction bases left unmatched: 2. CDR1 KGHSH and CDR2 LQKENI come from the germline V gene. CDR3 in DNA: TGTGCCAGCTCACGTACTAGCGGGAGCTCCTACGAGCAGTACTTC. This sequence encodes CASSRTSGSSYEQYF. Looking up the rest from reference TRBV18 and TRBJ2-7 gives the full variable domain: NAGVMQNPRHLVRRRGQEARLRCSPMKGHSHVYWYRQLPEEGLKFMVYLQKENIIDESGMPKERFSAEFPKEGPSILRIQQVVRGDSAAYFCASSRTSGSSYEQYFGPGTRLTVT.

This clone was observed a few times. The rearrangement joins TRBV29-1 to TRBJ1-6; 9 bases are a match to TRBD1. Trimming at V came to 5 bases and at J to 7 bases, leaving 3 bases not matched to a gene. The CDR3 is 13 amino acids. CDR1 is SQVTM and CDR2 is ANQGSEA in the germline V gene. The CDR3 nucleotides are TGCAGCGTTCTGGACAGGGGCAATTCACCCCTCCACTTT. Protein sequence: CSVLDRGNSPLHF.

This chain uses TRBV2 with TRBJ2-1, with 11 nucleotides matching TRBD1. V gave up 7 bases and J gave up 6 bases; unmatched junction bases: 8. From germline, CDR1 is SNHLY and CDR2 FYNNEI. This CDR3 has 15 amino acids. The DNA for the CDR3 is TGTGCCAGCAAGGGACAGGGGGGCCGACTCAATGAGCAGTTCTTC. Its translation is CASKGQGGRLNEQFF.

The chain employs TRBV7-9 and TRBJ1-6, with 9 bases lining up with TRBD1. CDR1 is SEHNR and CDR2 is FQNEAQ in the germline V gene (reference sequence). This CDR3 comprises 16 residues. V lost 4 bases and J lost 10; bases outside the gene matches: 11. This CDR3 is CASSSSGTGQGSPLHF. CDR3 sequence (DNA): TGTGCCAGCAGCTCCAGCGGGACAGGGCAGGGGTCACCCCTCCACTTT. The whole variable domain, filled in from reference TRBV7-9 and TRBJ1-6, reads DTGVSQNPRHKITKRGQNVTFRCDPISEHNRLYWYRQTLGQGPEFLTYFQNEAQLEKSRLLSDRFSAERPKGSFSTLEIQRTEQGDSAMYLCASSSSGTGQGSPLHFGNGTRLTVT.

The chain links TRBV7-2 to TRBJ2-1, with D tentatively TRBD1 (5 bases). This CDR3 has 16 amino acids. Looked up from germline, CDR1 is SGHTA and CDR2 is FQGNSA. Deletions cut 1 base from V and 1 base from J, with 11 bases between. The CDR3 DNA reads as TGTGCCAGCAGCTTAGTTGGGGCTCTTTCCTACAATGAGCAGTTCTTC. Translation: CASSLVGALSYNEQFF.

This sequence joins TRBV2 and TRBJ1-3; D is ambiguous. Germline CDR1 and CDR2: SNHLY and FYNNEI. The CDR3 runs to 12 residues. V lost 4 bases to trimming and J lost 3 bases, with 4 bases between them. The CDR3 protein is CASSVDGNTIYF. CDR3 nucleotides: TGTGCCAGCAGTGTGGATGGAAACACCATATATTTT.

This sequence joins TRBV11-2 and TRBJ2-5, with D perhaps assigned TRBD1 or TRBD2 (5 bases each). The CDR3 runs to 16 residues. Deletions cut 2 bases from V and 3 bases from J, with 16 bases between. The V gene's germline CDR1 is SGHAT and CDR2 FQNNGV. CDR3 DNA sequence: TGTGCCAGCAGCTTAATCCGGGGAAGGGGTAAAGAGACCCAGTACTTC. Protein product: CASSLIRGRGKETQYF.

This sequence joins TRBV20-1 and TRBJ2-1; 10 nucleotides line up with TRBD1. Germline assignment: CDR1 DFQATT and CDR2 SNEGSKA (reference sequence). V shed 6 bases, J shed 0 bases, and the junction held 11 bases outside the gene matches. The CDR3 spans 17 residues. CDR3 sequence reads: CSASPGTGASSYNEQFF. In nucleotides, the CDR3 is TGCAGTGCAAGTCCCGGGACAGGGGCGAGCTCCTACAATGAGCAGTTCTTC.

The V call is TRBV6-5, the J call TRBJ2-7, with D perhaps matching TRBD2 (7 bases). The length of the CDR3 is 15 residues. The germline CDR1 and CDR2 sequences are MNHEY and SVGAGI. Trimming pared 0 bases from V and 7 bases from J, leaving 16 bases between. The CDR3 sequence is CASSYSVQGGGEQYF. The CDR3, as DNA: TGTGCCAGCAGTTACTCGGTTCAGGGAGGGGGAGAGCAGTACTTC.

This clone was seen just once. This chain connects TRBV19 to TRBJ1-1; TRBD1 aligns across 7 bases. This CDR3 has 18 residues. The V and J ends lost 3 bases and 1 base, in that order; junction bases with no gene match: 14. Germline V lookup: CDR1 LNHDA, CDR2 SQIVND (reference sequence). Here the CDR3 reads CASSMAPVNRGRNTEAFF. In nucleotides, the CDR3 is TGTGCCAGTAGTATGGCCCCCGTCAACAGGGGTAGGAACACTGAAGCTTTCTTT.

This clone turned up a few times. This chain connects TRBV2 to TRBJ2-7, with unresolved D. Trimming took 6 bases from V and 2 from J, leaving 14 bases between them. Germline V CDR1 and CDR2: SNHLY, FYNNEI. The CDR3 loop spans 14 amino acids. The CDR3 nucleotides read TGTGCCAGCAGGGAAAGCAGGAATACCTACGAGCAGTACTTC. Protein sequence: CASRESRNTYEQYF.

This rearrangement joins TRBV6-5 to TRBJ2-7, with TRBD1 matching over 9 bases. V lost 2 bases and J lost 3; bases outside the gene matches: 8. The CDR3 spans 16 residues. Per germline, CDR1 MNHEY and CDR2 SVGAGI. The CDR3 sequence: CASSYHQTGGFYEQYF. The CDR3 bases are TGTGCCAGCAGTTACCACCAGACAGGGGGTTTCTACGAGCAGTACTTC.

This chain joins TRBV14 and TRBJ2-1; 13 positions match TRBD2. The CDR3 runs to 14 residues. The ends lost 4 bases at V and 10 bases at J; junction bases unmatched: 4. Germline CDR1 is SGHDN and CDR2 is FVKESK. CDR3 amino acids: CASSPGLAGVEQFF. The CDR3 DNA reads TGTGCCAGCAGCCCCGGACTAGCGGGAGTCGAGCAGTTCTTC. The full variable domain, rest sourced from reference TRBV14 and TRBJ2-1, is EAGVTQFPSHSVIEKGQTVTLRCDPISGHDNLYWYRRVMGKEIKFLLHFVKESKQDESGMPNNRFLAERTGGTYSTLKVQPAELEDSGVYFCASSPGLAGVEQFFGPGTRLTVL.

The gene calls are TRBV27 and TRBJ1-2, with D perhaps matching TRBD1 (5 bases). CDR3 length: 15 residues. Germline V lookup: CDR1 MNHEY, CDR2 SMNVEV (reference sequence). V lost 3 bases and J lost 8, with 19 bases in between. CDR3 sequence reads: CASSLGDSRVGGYTF. CDR3 bases: TGTGCCAGCAGTTTGGGGGACTCGAGGGTCGGCGGCTACACCTTC.

This chain joins TRBV28 and TRBJ1-5, with D possibly being TRBD1 (5 bases). The CDR3 runs to 16 residues. Per germline, CDR1 MDHEN and CDR2 SYDVKM. The V end was cut by 2 bases, the J end by 6 bases, with 17 bases between. Here the CDR3 DNA reads TGTGCCAGCAGTTTAGTGGGGGGGGGTAGAGGTCAGCCCCAGCATTTT. Translating it yields CASSLVGGGRGQPQHF.

This clone appeared a single time. The chain is built from TRBV5-4 and TRBJ2-5; TRBD2 might be the D (5 bases). The CDR3 has 12 amino acids. CDR1 is SGHNT and CDR2 is YYREEE in the germline V gene (reference sequence). With 1 base removed from V and 4 bases from J, the gap between germline ends came to 5 bases. Here the CDR3 DNA reads TGTGCCAGCAGCTTGAGCGGAGAGACCCAGTACTTC. Its translation: CASSLSGETQYF.

This clone was detected only once. The chain joins TRBV13 to TRBJ2-7, with TRBD2 as a possible D gene (6 bases). Trimming shortened V by 5 bases and J by 1 base, and 9 bases separated the two germline ends. Looked up from germline, CDR1 is PRHDT and CDR2 is FYEKMQ (reference sequence). This CDR3 has 13 residues. CDR3 residues: CASSLEGSYEQYF. The CDR3 DNA sequence: TGTGCCAGCAGCCTGGAGGGGTCCTACGAGCAGTACTTC. The whole variable domain, remainder taken from reference TRBV13 and TRBJ2-7, is AAGVIQSPRHLIKEKRETATLKCYPIPRHDTVYWYQQGPGQDPQFLISFYEKMQSDKGSIPDRFSAQQFSDYHSELNMSSLELGDSALYFCASSLEGSYEQYFGPGTRLTVT.

V and J are TRBV5-6 and TRBJ2-2, with D possibly being TRBD1 or TRBD2 (5 bases each). Germline lookup yields CDR1 SGHDT and CDR2 YYEEEE. The germline V and J ends were trimmed by 2 bases and 6 bases, with 17 bases remaining between them. CDR3 length equals 16 residues. The CDR3 DNA reads as TGTGCCAGCAGCTTATATGGGCAGGGAGTGGCCGGGGAGCTGTTTTTT. Translation gives CASSLYGQGVAGELFF.

The chain carries TRBV29-1 and TRBJ2-3, with 10 bases lining up with TRBD1. Germline CDR1 reads SQVTM; CDR2 reads ANQGSEA. The CDR3 consists of 14 residues. The V segment lost 3 bases and the J segment 1 base; nucleotides outside the gene matches: 1. The DNA for the CDR3 is TGCAGCGTTGACGGACAGGGGGGCACAGATACGCAGTATTTT. Residues: CSVDGQGGTDTQYF.

The chain joins TRBV5-1 to TRBJ1-3; D gene unclear. The ends were cut back, 4 bases at V and 0 bases at J, with 11 bases in the middle. Germline CDR1 reads SGHRS; CDR2 reads YFSETQ. CDR3 length equals 15 residues. In DNA, the CDR3 is TGCGCCAGCAGCGCCCGACTGGACTCTGGAAACACCATATATTTT. Translated: CASSARLDSGNTIYF.

The chain uses TRBV4-2 and TRBJ1-5; 8 bases agree with TRBD1. Unmatched junction bases numbered 10, after V lost 2 bases and J lost 4 bases. The CDR3 is 17 residues long. The germline V gene encodes CDR1 LGHNA and CDR2 YNFKEQ. The CDR3 loop reads CASSQFGQGISNQPQHF. The CDR3 nucleotides are TGTGCCAGCAGCCAATTTGGACAGGGTATTAGTAATCAGCCCCAGCATTTT.

The chain has TRBV9 and TRBJ2-1, with 7 positions matching TRBD2. The CDR3 length is 19 residues. Germline V gene sequence: CDR1 SGDLS, CDR2 YYNGEE. Losses at the gene ends were 0 bases for V and 0 bases for J; bases not matched to a gene: 12. CDR3: CASSVATQTSASSYNEQFF. The CDR3 bases are TGTGCCAGCAGCGTAGCTACCCAAACTAGCGCTAGCTCCTACAATGAGCAGTTCTTC.

The rearrangement links TRBV2 to TRBJ1-5, with D possibly matching TRBD1 (5 bases). The CDR3 loop spans 15 amino acids. Per the germline V gene, CDR1 is SNHLY and CDR2 is FYNNEI. The ends were cut back, 3 bases at V and 6 bases at J, with 15 bases in the middle. CDR3 sequence: CASSELPGTGQPQHF. CDR3 in DNA: TGTGCCAGCAGTGAGTTGCCAGGGACGGGTCAGCCCCAGCATTTT.

V usage is TRBV6-5 and J usage is TRBJ1-5; D is unclear. Germline lookup yields CDR1 MNHEY and CDR2 SVGAGI. V was clipped by 3 bases and J by 7 bases, with 10 bases between them. This CDR3 region has 13 residues. The CDR3 DNA sequence: TGTGCCAGCAGTTATTCCGGTTCACAGCCCCAGCATTTT. This translates into CASSYSGSQPQHF.

The chain has TRBV19 and TRBJ2-6, with 8 bases aligning to TRBD1. Germline V gene data show CDR1 as LNHDA and CDR2 as SQIVND (reference sequence). V shed 4 bases, J shed 2 bases, and the junction held 4 bases outside the gene matches. This CDR3 has 16 residues. CDR3 sequence: CASSTRQGTGANVLTF. Written as DNA, the CDR3 is TGTGCCAGTAGTACCCGACAGGGGACTGGGGCCAACGTCCTGACTTTC.

This clone was found once. V and J are TRBV19 and TRBJ2-1; 7 bases map to TRBD2. Germline V gene lookup returns CDR1 LNHDA and CDR2 SQIVND (reference sequence). This CDR3 has 16 amino acids. Trimming took 8 bases from V and 6 from J; bases not matched to a gene: 16. CDR3 sequence: CASARGGAGGGNEQFF. The CDR3 DNA follows: TGTGCCAGTGCCCGCGGTGGGGCTGGGGGGGGCAATGAGCAGTTCTTC.

This clone was seen at least ten times. The rearrangement links TRBV5-4 to TRBJ2-2; D gene uncertain. The CDR3 is made up of 15 amino acids. Trimming pared 0 bases from V and 2 bases from J, leaving 8 bases between. In germline, CDR1 is SGHNT, CDR2 YYREEE (reference sequence). CDR3 sequence: CASSLEARNTGELFF. In DNA form, the CDR3 reads TGTGCCAGCAGCTTGGAGGCCAGAAACACCGGGGAGCTGTTTTTT. Full variable domain (rest looked up from reference TRBV5-4 and TRBJ2-2): ETGVTQSPTHLIKTRGQQVTLRCSSQSGHNTVSWYQQALGQGPQFIFQYYREEENGRGNFPPRFSGLQFPNYSSELNVNALELDDSALYLCASSLEARNTGELFFGEGSRLTVL.

This chain joins TRBV28 and TRBJ1-6; a possible D gene is TRBD1 (5 bases). V was cut by 8 bases and J by 4 bases, with 12 bases left in between. Germline V gene data show CDR1 as MDHEN and CDR2 as SYDVKM. The CDR3 runs to 14 residues. CDR3 coding DNA: TGTGCCAGCTTCTCCGGGACTTATAATTCACCCCTCCACTTT. It codes for CASFSGTYNSPLHF.